These 3 T cell receptor beta chains came from one sample sequenced in a study of CD8 T cells in ankylosing spondylitis. A single record per CDR3 protein comes from TCRdb applying MiXCR to the 5' RACE reads. The repertoire holds 250,000 to 350,000 distinct CDR3 sequences, with 20% to 25% as singletons. The sample taken for sequencing was blood, either unsorted or a sorted T cell fraction (not recorded which). The receptor source for this set is a female donor with ankylosing spondylitis or in good health (not recorded which).

The rearrangement uses TRBV20-1 and TRBJ1-2, with D unresolved. Trimming left V 6 bases short and J 7 bases short, with 15 bases between. Germline values: CDR1 DFQATT, CDR2 SNEGSKA (reference sequence). This CDR3 has 12 residues. CDR3: CSAPGQPGGYTF. CDR3 sequence (DNA): TGCAGTGCCCCGGGCCAACCGGGTGGCTACACCTTC.

In its sample, this clonotype was seen a few times. V usage is TRBV6-1 and J usage is TRBJ2-7; a possible D gene is TRBD2 (7 bases). CDR1 is MNHNS, CDR2 SASEGT, per germline. CDR3 size: 13 residues. CDR3 DNA sequence: TGTGCAAGCGTATCGAGCGGGACATACGAGCAGTACTTC. This gives the protein CASVSSGTYEQYF.

J is TRBJ2-3 and V is TRBV5-1, with D unclear. Trimming left V 2 bases short and J 3 bases short, with 7 bases between. CDR1 and CDR2 from the germline V gene are SGHRS and YFSETQ. This CDR3 comprises 13 residues. The CDR3 region has the DNA TGCGCCAGCAGCTTAACTATGACAGATACGCAGTATTTT. It is translated as CASSLTMTDTQYF.